The sequence of this T cell receptor beta chain was determined in a study of graft-versus-host responses after intestinal transplantation (dated by TCRdb to the early 2020s). General notes on the study: The transplants that recipients got were multivisceral, liver-intestinal, or isolated intestinal. Every recipient was given anti-thymocyte globulin induction, followed by about three years of maintenance tacrolimus and steroids. Graft-versus-host and host-versus-graft alloreactive T cell clones were tracked in the graft, circulation and bone marrow after intestinal transplantation using bulk TCR-beta CDR3 sequencing. Alloreactive clones were identified by sequencing pre-transplant mixed lymphocyte reaction products and comparing them with unstimulated pre-transplant donor and recipient T cells. Of the 20 to 25 intestinal transplant recipients enrolled in the cohort, one of whom was a retransplant, a few patients without pretransplant specimens were excluded. A peak of at least 4% donor T cells among recipient peripheral blood mononuclear cells was the definition used for donor T cell macrochimerism. Instead of going to the commercial service, samples from a few later patients were sequenced in-house on an Illumina MiSeq and processed with MiXCR.

The library was produced with the immunoSEQ multiplex PCR assay. For most patients, genomic DNA was isolated using the Qiagen DNeasy Blood and Tissue Kit and was shipped frozen to Adaptive Biotechnologies for TCR sequencing. Adaptive Biotechnologies carried out high-throughput TCR-beta CDR3 sequencing of genomic DNA for most patients. The original pipeline was this. Adaptive's ImmunoSEQ software supplied the TCR sequencing data for 18 patients, while MiXCR and VDJtools were used to process a few other patients. To correct CD4 versus CD8 sorting errors, any sequence found in both subsets at a frequency ratio below 5:1 was removed. CDR3 nucleotide sequences shared by donor and recipient were removed because the origin of these sequences could not be assigned. To count as alloreactive, a clone needed at least 2-fold expansion over unstimulated cells and a minimum CFSE-low frequency of 0.002% (template counts) or 0.001% (read counts). Clones detected in sequenced pre-transplant spleen, lymph node, or MLR CFSE-low populations of the donor or recipient were defined as mappable. Cumulative frequency of alloreactive clones was calculated as a percentage of all sequences weighted by copy number. The clones in this table, taken by TCRdb from immuneACCESS, are in-frame only. Not every clone is retained; where verified, under half of the shortfall comes from an unresolved V gene, and the cause of the rest is unknown. D and trimming were read from the DNA, whereas the V and J calls and clone size are those reported in that table. Within this sample are about 10,000 clones, with 30% to 35% of them counted one time only. The ten largest make up roughly 5% of the sample.

This clone was seen a few times. Base quality data are lacking; no much larger clone is found one base away. The sample's time point label, decoded: cells obtained before transplantation from donor or recipient. Mixed lymphocyte reactions plated some 200,000 CFSE-labeled pre-transplant responders with some 200,000 irradiated violet-dye-labeled stimulators and were cultured for 6 days. After the mixed lymphocyte reaction, proliferating CD3+CD4+CFSE-low and CD3+CD8+CFSE-low responder cells were FACS-sorted on a BD Influx sorter. Overall results and qualifications from the work: GvH clones were detected in recipient bone marrow, and some of these GvH clones were observed earlier in ileal mucosa or blood, consistent with an intestinal mucosal origin. High GvH to HvG T cell clonal ratios were observed in the allografts of patients with donor T cell macrochimerism. The relatively low number and heterogeneity of intestinal transplant patients limited the conclusions. Early after transplant, peak levels of circulating GvH clones were associated with declines in HvG clones.

This clonotype originated in a human patient who was an organ donor for intestinal transplantation. The sequences come from alloreactive CD4+ T cells from a mixed lymphocyte reaction culture, collected before transplantation. Explained via the paper, the cell subset or site label denotes: CFSE-low proliferating T cells sorted from roughly 6-day pre-transplant mixed lymphocyte reaction (GvH or HvG direction).

CDR3 loop: CASSTGLAGGTDTQYF. The nucleotide sequence reads TGTGCCAGCAGCACGGGACTAGCGGGGGGCACAGATACGCAGTATTTT. The chain is made from TRBV5-5 and TRBJ2-3; 14 nucleotides in the junction match TRBD2. The CDR3 covers 16 residues, taking in both the cysteine and the phenylalanine. Only CDR3 DNA is held: 48 bases, read in frame from base 1. Germline trimming amounts to 4 bases on V and 1 base on J, with 2 as the count of junction bases outside the gene matches. CDR1 is given as SGHKS and CDR2 as YYEKEE, both from the germline V gene (reference sequence). The full variable domain, with segments outside the CDR3 supplied by the reference TRBV5-5 and TRBJ2-3 proteins, appears as DAGVTQSPTHLIKTRGQQVTLRCSPISGHKSVSWYQQVLGQGPQFIFQYYEKEERGRGNFPDRFSARQFPNYSSELNVNALLLGDSALYLCASSTGLAGGTDTQYFGPGTRLTVL.